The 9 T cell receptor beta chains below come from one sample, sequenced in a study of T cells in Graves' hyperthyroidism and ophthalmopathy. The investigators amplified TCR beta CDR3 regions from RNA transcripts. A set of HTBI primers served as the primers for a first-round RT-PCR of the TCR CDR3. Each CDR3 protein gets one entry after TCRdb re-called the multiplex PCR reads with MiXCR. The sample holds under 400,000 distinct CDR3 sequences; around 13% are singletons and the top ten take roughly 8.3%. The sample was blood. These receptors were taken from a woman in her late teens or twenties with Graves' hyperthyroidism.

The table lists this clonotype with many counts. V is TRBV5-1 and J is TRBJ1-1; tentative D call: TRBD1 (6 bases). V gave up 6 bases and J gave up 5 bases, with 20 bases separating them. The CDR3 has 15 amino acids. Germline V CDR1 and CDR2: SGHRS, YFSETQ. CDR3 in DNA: TGCGCCAGCACCTTATTAAGCAGGGGCGATACTGAAGCTTTCTTT. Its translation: CASTLLSRGDTEAFF. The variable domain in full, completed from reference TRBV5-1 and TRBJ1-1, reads KAGVTQTPRYLIKTRGQQVTLSCSPISGHRSVSWYQQTPGQGLQFLFEYFSETQRNKGNFPGRFSGRQFSNSRSEMNVSTLELGDSALYLCASTLLSRGDTEAFFGQGTRLTVV.

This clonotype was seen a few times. For the CDR3, the DNA is TGTGCCAGCAGCTTATTTCGGGGGGACAGGGGCACTGAAGCTTTCTTT. Translation: CASSLFRGDRGTEAFF. The chain has TRBV11-2 and TRBJ1-1; TRBD1 matches at 10 bases. V gave up 2 bases and J gave up 4 bases; unmatched junction bases: 7. The CDR3 is made up of 16 amino acids. From germline, CDR1 is SGHAT and CDR2 FQNNGV. The full variable domain, rest sourced from reference TRBV11-2 and TRBJ1-1, is EAGVAQSPRYKIIEKRQSVAFWCNPISGHATLYWYQQILGQGPKLLIQFQNNGVVDDSQLPKDRFSAERLKGVDSTLKIQPAKLEDSAVYLCASSLFRGDRGTEAFFGQGTRLTVV.

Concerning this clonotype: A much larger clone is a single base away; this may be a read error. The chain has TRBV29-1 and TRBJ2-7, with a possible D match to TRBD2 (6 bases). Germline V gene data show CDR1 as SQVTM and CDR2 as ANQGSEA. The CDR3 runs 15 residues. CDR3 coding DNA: TGCAGCGTTGACATCCCGGGGACTTTACATGGCGAGCAGGACTTC. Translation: CSVDIPGTLHGEQDF.

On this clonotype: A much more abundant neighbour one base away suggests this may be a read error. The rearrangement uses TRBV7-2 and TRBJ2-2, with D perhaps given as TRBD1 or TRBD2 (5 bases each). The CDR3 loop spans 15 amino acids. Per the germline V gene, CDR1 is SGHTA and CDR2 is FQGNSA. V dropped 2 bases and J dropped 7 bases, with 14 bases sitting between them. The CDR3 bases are TGTGCCAGCAGCTTACGAGCTGGGGCGGGCGGGGAGCTGTTTTTT. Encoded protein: CASSLRAGAGGELFF.

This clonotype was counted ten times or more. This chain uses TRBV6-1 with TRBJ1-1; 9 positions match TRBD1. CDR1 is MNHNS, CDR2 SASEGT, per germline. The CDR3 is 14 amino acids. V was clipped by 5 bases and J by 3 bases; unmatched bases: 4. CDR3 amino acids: CASSRDRAYTEAFF. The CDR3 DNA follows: TGTGCCAGCAGTAGGGACAGGGCGTACACTGAAGCTTTCTTT.

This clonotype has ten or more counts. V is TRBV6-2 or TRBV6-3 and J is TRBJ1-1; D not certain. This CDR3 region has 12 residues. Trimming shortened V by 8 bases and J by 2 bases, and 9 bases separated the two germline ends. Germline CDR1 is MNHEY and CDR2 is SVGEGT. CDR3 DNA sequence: TGTGCCAGCGTCGTCTTTAACACTGAAGCTTTCTTT. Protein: CASVVFNTEAFF.

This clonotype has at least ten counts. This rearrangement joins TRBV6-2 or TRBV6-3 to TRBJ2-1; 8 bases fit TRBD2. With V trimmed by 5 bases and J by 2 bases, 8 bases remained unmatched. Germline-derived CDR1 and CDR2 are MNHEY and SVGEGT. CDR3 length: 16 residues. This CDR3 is CASSPGGRAAYNEQFF. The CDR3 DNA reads TGTGCCAGCAGTCCGGGGGGGAGGGCCGCCTACAATGAGCAGTTCTTC.

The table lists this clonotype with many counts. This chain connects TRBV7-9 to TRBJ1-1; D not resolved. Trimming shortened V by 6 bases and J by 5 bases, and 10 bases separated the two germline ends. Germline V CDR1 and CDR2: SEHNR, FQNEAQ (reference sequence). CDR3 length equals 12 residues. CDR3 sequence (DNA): TGTGCCAGCAGATACTCACTAACTGAAGCTTTCTTT. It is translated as CASRYSLTEAFF.

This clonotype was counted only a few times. The chain's CDR3 is CAISEENEKLFF. The DNA of the CDR3 is TGTGCCATCAGTGAGGAAAATGAAAAACTGTTTTTT. The chain uses TRBV10-3 and TRBJ1-4; D not certain. This CDR3 comprises 12 residues. The germline V gene encodes CDR1 ENHRY and CDR2 SYGVKD. V was cut by 2 bases and J by 5 bases, with 3 bases left in between.